The 20 T cell receptor beta chains given below trace back to one sample, sequenced in a study of shared clonotypes between healthy human individuals (dated by TCRdb to the early 2020s). Preparation of the library involved the immunoSEQ multiplex PCR assay. In its TCRdb copy, this immuneACCESS table keeps in-frame sequences only and misses some clones. Where compared with another copy, unresolved V genes explain less than half of these, and the others have no known cause. The table for this sample lists under 2.5 million clones; 92% of them were counted only once. The top ten hold approximately 0.41% of the sample. The sample was naive CD4+ T cells from PBMCs. This sample's cell subset or site label indicates: CD45RA+ positively selected. These receptor sequences come from a man between 18 and 35 years old in good health. Some clones in this sample may be carry-over from other donors' samples.

The chain employs TRBV15 and TRBJ2-5; no clear D. Trimming stripped 1 base from V and 3 bases from J, with 9 bases between. This CDR3 region has 14 residues. In germline, CDR1 is LNHNV, CDR2 YYDKDF (reference sequence). The CDR3 region has the DNA TGTGCCACCAGCAGAGGGAGCCTGGAAGAGACCCAGTACTTC. Residues: CATSRGSLEETQYF.

Details on this clone: Different DNA sequences within this sample yield the same CDR3. This chain's CDR3 is CASSQDPGPYGYTF. In DNA form, the CDR3 reads TGCGCCAGCAGCCAAGATCCAGGGCCCTATGGCTACACCTTC. The chain couples TRBV4-3 to TRBJ1-2; D possibly corresponds to TRBD1 (5 bases). Germline V CDR1 and CDR2: LGHNA, YSLEER. The CDR3 runs to 14 residues. V dropped 0 bases and J dropped 4 bases, with 9 bases sitting between them.

This sequence joins TRBV6-6 and TRBJ2-3; D remains unclear. Germline-derived CDR1 and CDR2 are MNHNY and SVGAGI (reference sequence). This CDR3 has 13 amino acids. V lost 2 bases and J 5 bases, leaving 8 bases between the germline ends. This CDR3 is CASSYVLGDTQYF. The CDR3 DNA reads TGTGCCAGCAGTTACGTGCTTGGAGATACGCAGTATTTT.

The chain couples TRBV4-2 to TRBJ2-3, with 8 bases aligning to TRBD2. The length of the CDR3 is 17 residues. J gave up 6 bases and V 0 bases, and 11 bases lay outside the gene matches. Germline CDR1 LGHNA, CDR2 YNFKEQ. In nucleotides, the CDR3 is TGTGCCAGCAGCCAAGAGGGCGGTAGCGGGGCCCCGGATACGCAGTATTTT. Its translation is CASSQEGGSGAPDTQYF.

The J gene is TRBJ1-2, the V gene TRBV5-4, with no clear D. There are 15 residues in the CDR3. Trimming shortened V by 4 bases and J by 3 bases, and 16 bases separated the two germline ends. Germline lookup yields CDR1 SGHNT and CDR2 YYREEE (reference sequence). CDR3 loop: CASSMKVPFDYGYTF. The CDR3, as DNA: TGTGCCAGCAGCATGAAGGTTCCTTTCGACTATGGCTACACCTTC.

V and J are TRBV5-4 and TRBJ2-5, with a tentative D call TRBD2 (6 bases). CDR1 SGHNT and CDR2 YYREEE come from the germline V gene (reference sequence). The CDR3 runs to 16 residues. The V end was cut by 4 bases, the J end by 5 bases, with 21 bases between. CDR3 protein: CASSHRGAGLGETQYF. The CDR3 region has the DNA TGTGCCAGCAGCCACAGAGGCGCGGGACTCGGGGAGACCCAGTACTTC.

As concerns this clone: Other DNA sequences in the sample encode the same CDR3. This sequence joins TRBV2 and TRBJ2-3; 12 bases align to TRBD2. Germline-derived CDR1 and CDR2 are SNHLY and FYNNEI. V lost 3 bases, J lost 1 base, and 2 bases stayed unmatched. The CDR3 extends over 16 amino acids. The CDR3 bases are TGTGCCAGCAGTGAGAGACTAGCGGGGGGCACAGATACGCAGTATTTT. It yields the protein CASSERLAGGTDTQYF.

The chain is built from TRBV25-1 and TRBJ1-2; D is unclear. Germline V gene lookup returns CDR1 MGHDK and CDR2 SYGVNS. Between the trimmed V and J ends, which lost 6 bases and 5 bases, there was a span of 16 bases. The CDR3 has 14 amino acids. CDR3 nucleotide sequence: TGTGCCAGCAGCGAGATGTTCGGCAGTTATGGCTACACCTTC. Translating gives CASSEMFGSYGYTF.

The J gene is TRBJ2-5, the V gene TRBV27, with unresolved D. The CDR3 spans 12 residues. V lost 5 bases to trimming and J lost 7 bases, with 11 bases between them. Germline CDR1 is MNHEY and CDR2 is SMNVEV (reference sequence). CDR3 amino acids: CASSPPYGTQYF. The CDR3 DNA reads TGTGCCAGCAGTCCTCCATACGGGACCCAGTACTTC.

The chain recombines TRBV7-6 with TRBJ2-7; 7 bases fit TRBD1. The J segment lost 3 bases and the V segment lost 5 bases, leaving 7 bases of the junction unmatched. Germline V lookup: CDR1 SGHVS, CDR2 FNYEAQ. CDR3 size: 14 residues. CDR3 bases: TGTGCCAGCAGCCCTGGACAGGCCCTCTACGAGCAGTACTTC. As protein: CASSPGQALYEQYF.

The chain carries TRBV11-1 and TRBJ2-7, with D possibly being TRBD1 or TRBD2 (5 bases each). Germline V gene sequence: CDR1 SGHAT, CDR2 FQDESV (reference sequence). The CDR3 runs 13 residues. The ends were cut back, 10 bases at V and 4 bases at J, with 17 bases in the middle. As DNA, the CDR3 is TGTGCCACCTCTCGGGACGGCCTATACGAGCAGTACTTC. It codes for CATSRDGLYEQYF. Full variable domain (missing parts from reference TRBV11-1 and TRBJ2-7): EAEVAQSPRYKITEKSQAVAFWCDPISGHATLYWYRQILGQGPELLVQFQDESVVDDSQLPKDRFSAERLKGVDSTLKIQPAELGDSAMYLCATSRDGLYEQYFGPGTRLTVT.

The chain joins TRBV5-6 to TRBJ2-1; perhaps TRBD2 as D (6 bases). This CDR3 contains 15 residues. The germline V gene has CDR1 SGHDT and CDR2 YYEEEE. The V and J ends lost 2 bases and 0 bases respectively, with 9 bases between them. Here the CDR3 reads CASSFLANSYNEQFF. For the CDR3, the DNA is TGTGCCAGCAGCTTTCTAGCGAACTCCTACAATGAGCAGTTCTTC.

The chain couples TRBV5-1 to TRBJ2-3; TRBD1 matches at 8 bases. Germline V gene sequence: CDR1 SGHRS, CDR2 YFSETQ. The V and J ends lost 0 bases and 4 bases, in that order; junction bases with no gene match: 7. The CDR3 length is 16 residues. CDR3 amino acids: CASSLAGQGVSDTQYF. Written as DNA, the CDR3 is TGCGCCAGCAGCTTGGCCGGACAGGGAGTGTCAGATACGCAGTATTTT.

The V call is TRBV11-2, the J call TRBJ2-3; 12 bases are a match to TRBD2. Per germline, CDR1 SGHAT and CDR2 FQNNGV. After removal of 3 bases from V and 2 bases from J, the junction contained 3 bases not matched to a gene. This CDR3 has 16 residues. The CDR3 DNA is TGTGCCAGCAGCTTCCTAGCGGGAGGGCCCACAGATACGCAGTATTTT. Its protein product is CASSFLAGGPTDTQYF.

This rearrangement joins TRBV5-1 to TRBJ1-1; D ambiguous. The germline V and J ends were trimmed by 2 bases and 3 bases, with 11 bases remaining between them. The CDR3 has 14 residues. Germline V gene data show CDR1 as SGHRS and CDR2 as YFSETQ. As DNA, the CDR3 is TGCGCCAGCAGCTTCCGGTTCGGGGACACTGAAGCTTTCTTT. It specifies CASSFRFGDTEAFF.

The rearrangement joins TRBV11-2 to TRBJ2-2; 7 bases are a match to TRBD1. The length of the CDR3 is 15 residues. CDR1 and CDR2 from the germline V gene are SGHAT and FQNNGV. After removal of 0 bases from V and 10 bases from J, the junction contained 8 bases not matched to a gene. CDR3 DNA: TGTGCCAGCAGCTTAGATCGAGGGGGCGTTATGGAGCTGTTTTTT. Translating gives CASSLDRGGVMELFF.

The rearrangement uses TRBV6-1 and TRBJ1-3; D is unresolved. Trimming removed 1 base at V and 0 bases at J, with 4 bases between. The germline gives CDR1 MNHNS, CDR2 SASEGT. The CDR3 is 14 amino acids. The CDR3 loop is CASSEVRSGNTIYF. The CDR3 DNA is TGTGCCAGCAGTGAAGTCCGCTCTGGAAACACCATATATTTT.

In the case of this clone: A junction end diverges from the germline sequence, so it may reflect a read error. The chain links TRBV15 to TRBJ1-5; the D is unclear. Germline-derived CDR1 and CDR2 are LNHNV and YYDKDF (reference sequence). The CDR3 totals 15 residues. The chain's CDR3 is CATSRDKRENRPQHF. CDR3 sequence (DNA): TGTGCCACCAGCAGAGATAAGCGGGAGAATCGGCCCCAGCATTTT. Based on the CDR3 plus reference TRBV15 and TRBJ1-5, the full variable domain is DAMVIQNPRYQVTQFGKPVTLSCSQTLNHNVMYWYQQKSSQAPKLLFHYYDKDFNNEADTPDNFQSRRPNTSFCFLDIRSPGLGDTAMYLCATSRDKRENRPQHFGDGTRLSIL.

This sequence joins TRBV21-1 and TRBJ2-1; TRBD2 reflects the table's D call only, with no check against the DNA. TRBV21-1 is given as a pseudogene. This CDR3 has 18 amino acids. Here the CDR3 DNA reads TGTGCCAGCAGCCCATATAGAAAGGGAGGGCTCTCCTACAATGAGCAGTTCTTC. Protein sequence: CASSPYRKGGLSYNEQFF.

This clone was counted once. V and J are TRBV6-6 and TRBJ2-7, with TRBD2 as a possible D gene (6 bases). Per germline, CDR1 MNHNY and CDR2 SVGAGI (reference sequence). Trimming took off 11 bases at V and 7 bases at J, with 24 bases between the two ends. This CDR3 spans 14 amino acids. Written as DNA, the CDR3 is TGTGCCGTCTCGCCCGGGGGACTTGTGGGTGAGCAGTACTTC. It specifies CAVSPGGLVGEQYF.